The TCR beta chain under discussion was sequenced for a study of identical twins. Every one of the donors was a healthy Caucasian. V shed 3 bases and J shed 8 bases, with 36 bases lying between them. The CDR3 covers 21 residues. Germline CDR1 and CDR2: PRHDT and FYEKMQ (reference sequence). This clonotype was counted between two and nine times. TCRdb ran MiXCR on the 5' RACE reads and lists one entry per CDR3 protein. The repertoire includes 1.5 million to 2 million distinct CDR3 sequences, under 35% of them detected once, and 0.27% sits in the top ten. This sequence joins TRBV13 and TRBJ2-3, with a weak D call TRBD2 (6 bases). Specimen: cord blood. This sequence was found in a newborn girl in good health. The CDR3 protein is CASSLTGGLANDPKMPPTQYF. The CDR3 bases are TGTGCCAGCAGCTTGACTGGAGGGCTAGCAAATGACCCAAAAATGCCTCCTACGCAGTATTTT.